This TCR beta chain was recorded in a study of T cells expressing NK-cell markers. The overall study: Sorted CD3+CD56-NKG2C+, CD3+CD56+NKG2C- and CD3+CD56+NKG2C+ T cells were the source of the TCR beta repertoires.

The CDR3 length is 13 residues. CDR1 and CDR2 (germline): LGHDT, YNNKEL (reference sequence). Scientists made TCR beta cDNA using 5'RACE template switching with UMIs. Reanalyzing the 5' RACE reads, TCRdb keeps one entry per CDR3 protein, without DNA. This table lists a few hundred thousand distinct CDR3 sequences. The V call is TRBV3-1, the J call TRBJ1-4. This TCR came from a man younger than 35 in good health. The sample taken for sequencing was blood T cells: a sorted CD56 or NKG2C T cell subset, CD4+ or CD8+ T cells, or bulk PBMC T cells (not recorded which). The CDR3 region is CASRRYEDEKLFF.